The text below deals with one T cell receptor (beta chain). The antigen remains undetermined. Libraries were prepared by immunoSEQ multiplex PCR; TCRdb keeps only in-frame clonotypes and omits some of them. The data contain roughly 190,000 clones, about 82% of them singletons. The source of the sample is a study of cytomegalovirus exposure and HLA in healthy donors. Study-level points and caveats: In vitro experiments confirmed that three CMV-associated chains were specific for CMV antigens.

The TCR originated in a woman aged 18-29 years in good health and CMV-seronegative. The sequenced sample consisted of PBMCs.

CDR3 residues: CAWSVRTKDTQYF. CDR3 bases: TGTGCCTGGAGTGTACGCACAAAGGATACGCAGTATTTT. This chain connects TRBV30 to TRBJ2-3; D is unresolved. Germline assignment: CDR1 GTSNPN and CDR2 SVGIG (reference sequence). The V end lost 0 bases, the J end lost 6 bases, and 10 bases lay between the germline ends. This CDR3 is built from 13 residues.